This entry is about one T cell receptor beta chain. This clonotype was seen many times. The antigen it recognizes is unknown. Within one base of it there is no much larger clone, and no base qualities were kept. CDR1 and CDR2, per the germline V gene (reference sequence), are LNHDA and SQIVND. A distance of 13 bases separates the germline ends of V and J, which lose 4 bases and 6 bases respectively. The CDR3 measures 14 amino acids from cysteine to phenylalanine. Just the 42-base CDR3 DNA is kept, in frame starting at base 1. These data come from a study of T cells in Graves' hyperthyroidism and ophthalmopathy (dated by TCRdb to between 2018 and 2021). Describing the broader study: Peripheral blood was collected at initial diagnosis, before any treatment. The paper describes TCR Vbeta CDR3 sequencing of more than 120 peripheral blood samples, made up of about 40 ophthalmopathy patients, some 80 hyperthyroidism patients and roughly 17 progressor patients. Once sampling was done, hyperthyroidism patients were given methimazole at a starting dose of 30 mg daily, whereas ophthalmopathy patients were given high-dose intravenous methylprednisolone. To identify distinguishing TCR V-J signatures, a discovery cohort of 100 patients was used, comprising some 43 with Graves' ophthalmopathy and approximately 58 with stable Graves' hyperthyroidism. Prospective prediction of ophthalmopathy was tested in an independent validation cohort consisting of 18 hyperthyroidism patients and around 16 patients who later progressed to ophthalmopathy. In addition, the study compared T-cell repertoires in thyroid tissue and in blood from about 6 Graves' hyperthyroidism patients. The approximately 100 discovery patients were divided at random into training and test sets in a 7:3 ratio. Broad study findings and their caveats: Most expanded thyroid clonotypes (frequency above 0.001) were also detected in blood, a finding suggesting that blood repertoires may reflect thyroid immune responses. Sample size was not statistically predetermined, and blinding of investigators to group allocation was not performed. Ophthalmopathy was separated from stable hyperthyroidism by a 13 V-J signature model, with over 85% sensitivity and around 81% specificity obtained in cross-validation and 80%/75% obtained in testing. In validation, the model predicted progression to ophthalmopathy a median of about 6.8 months before onset, with approximately 70% sensitivity and roughly 77% specificity.

TCR beta CDR3 regions were amplified from RNA transcripts. The first round of RT-PCR for the TCR CDR3 was performed with the HTBI primer set and the Qiagen OneStep RT-PCR kit. Libraries were constructed in a second round of multiplex PCR, after which size selection and purification were performed. The libraries were sequenced on an Illumina HiSeq2000 using paired-end 100 bp reads. Concerning the study's data processing: SOAPnuke was used to process the raw data, with reads discarded if the reads contained adapters or uncalled bases, had a mean Phred below 15, or lacked an exact constant-primer or identifier match. COPE v1.2.5 was used to merge the high-quality paired reads, and each unique nucleotide sequence was defined as a clonotype. MiTCR v1.1 was used to align clonotypes to the IMGT TRBV, TRBD and TRBJ reference segments. Analysis was restricted to V-J combinations with a frequency above 0.0001, which covered roughly 99% of repertoires. A TCS score was defined as the ratio between F50 (clonal expansion) and ExV (chaos), using BLOSUM62-based TCRdist between CDR3 peptides within each V-J. Welch's t-statistics and random forest reduced around 550 V-J features to around 14, which were used in a naive Bayes classifier (R e1071). The Morisita-Horn index was used to measure how similar the thyroid and blood repertoires were. TCRdb passed the public sequencing reads through fastp at Q25 and MiXCR, retaining productive beta sequences. Rows with one shared CDR3 protein collapse into an entry with the most common genes and DNA. For this entry, the V and J calls and clone size follow TCRdb and not the study's own pipeline. For this sample the table gives hundreds of thousands of distinct CDR3 sequences, of which roughly 15% were detected only once. The top ten hold 4% to 5.5% of the sample.

In the ophthalmopathy patients, disease was moderately to severely active, with a Clinical Activity Score of 3 or more, a NOSPECS grade of 4 or more, and a duration of less than 3 months. The study excluded patients with uncontrolled infections, other autoimmune diseases, pregnancy or lactation. Diagnoses were based on clinical symptoms, serum thyroxine and TRAb, thyroid ultrasound and orbital computed tomography. PBMCs were isolated from about 9.2 ml of fresh peripheral blood by Ficoll-Paque density gradient centrifugation. Trizol reagent was used to extract total RNA, and RNA quality was then checked on an Agilent 2100 Bioanalyzer.

Sequences were obtained from blood. The origin of this receptor is a woman in her 40s with Graves' ophthalmopathy. The V gene is TRBV19 and the J gene is TRBJ1-5; the D gene is perhaps TRBD1, from 6 matching bases. CDR3 sequence: CASSTPYRAQPQHF. The nucleotides read TGTGCCAGTAGTACCCCATACAGGGCTCAGCCCCAGCATTTT.